Below, one TCR beta chain is given with its context. Its antigen remains unknown. This sample is drawn from a study of cytomegalovirus exposure and HLA in healthy donors. Study-level findings and limits: Usually a TCR sequence was rare, but some public TCRs were found in many donors. Reported results showed that the classifier diagnosed cytomegalovirus status with high specificity and sensitivity. Cytomegalovirus association was listed for 170 or so TCR beta chains.

Measured with immunoSEQ multiplex PCR; TCRdb has only the in-frame clones, and not every one. Of 150,000 to 200,000 clones in the sample, about 80% are singletons; the top ten hold roughly 7%. Deletions cut 8 bases from V and 4 bases from J, with 16 bases between. The CDR3 length is 13 residues. Germline values: CDR1 SQVTM, CDR2 ANQGSEA. Input material: PBMCs. This TCR was sampled from a man aged 18 to 29 in good health and CMV-seropositive. The rearrangement uses TRBV29-1 and TRBJ2-3; maybe TRBD2 (5 bases). The CDR3 DNA reads TGCAGCCTCCAGCACGAGGGATCAGATACGCAGTATTTT. This sequence encodes CSLQHEGSDTQYF.